These 14 T cell receptor beta chains originate from one sample sequenced in a study of coeliac disease. The data were produced by immunoSEQ multiplex PCR, yet TCRdb's version contains in-frame clones alone and is incomplete. Of approximately 5,700 clones in the sample, around 70% were seen once. The sequenced sample was lymphocytes from the gut lamina propria. The source is a man aged 65-85 years with active celiac disease.

V is TRBV15 and J is TRBJ1-6; possibly TRBD1 for D (6 bases). The CDR3 sequence is 14 residues long. The V end was cut by 1 base, the J end by 9 bases, with 10 bases between. Germline V gives CDR1 LNHNV, CDR2 YYDKDF (reference sequence). CDR3 sequence reads: CATSRARGASPLHF. In DNA, the CDR3 is TGTGCCACCAGCAGAGCCCGGGGGGCTTCACCCCTCCACTTT. The full variable domain, in which reference TRBV15 and TRBJ1-6 provide the parts outside the CDR3, is DAMVIQNPRYQVTQFGKPVTLSCSQTLNHNVMYWYQQKSSQAPKLLFHYYDKDFNNEADTPDNFQSRRPNTSFCFLDIRSPGLGDTAMYLCATSRARGASPLHFGNGTRLTVT.

The rearrangement joins TRBV11-2 to TRBJ1-5, with a weak D call TRBD1 (5 bases). The germline V and J ends were trimmed by 6 bases and 4 bases, with 16 bases remaining between them. Germline lookup yields CDR1 SGHAT and CDR2 FQNNGV. The CDR3 consists of 15 residues. CDR3 region: CASSFTAGSNQPQHF. The DNA for the CDR3 is TGTGCCAGCAGTTTTACCGCAGGGTCAAATCAGCCCCAGCATTTT.

The chain carries TRBV5-1 and TRBJ2-7; D is possibly TRBD1 (6 bases). Per the germline V gene, CDR1 is SGHRS and CDR2 is YFSETQ. CDR3 length equals 15 residues. V was cut by 2 bases and J by 4 bases, with 16 bases left in between. CDR3 in amino acids: CASSLEPGQFYEQYF. As DNA, the CDR3 is TGCGCCAGCAGCTTAGAGCCGGGACAATTTTACGAGCAGTACTTC.

This chain links TRBV5-1 with TRBJ2-7; 8 positions match TRBD1. V lost 4 bases to trimming and J lost 6 bases; unmatched junction nucleotides: 12. Germline CDR1 and CDR2: SGHRS and YFSETQ. The CDR3 length is 15 residues. Written as DNA, the CDR3 is TGCGCCAGCAGCCCGCGGACAGGGCCCCCTTCCGAGCAGTACTTC. This translates into CASSPRTGPPSEQYF.

This clone was seen more than once but under ten times. V usage is TRBV4-1 and J usage is TRBJ2-1; maybe TRBD1 (5 bases). Germline assignment: CDR1 MGHRA and CDR2 YSYEKL. Trimming pared 1 base from V and 6 bases from J, leaving 10 bases between. The CDR3 length is 14 residues. CDR3 sequence: CASSQAQAFNEQFF. CDR3 coding DNA: TGCGCCAGCAGCCAAGCACAGGCGTTCAATGAGCAGTTCTTC.

This clone is labeled medium-sized. This sequence joins TRBV19 and TRBJ1-4; 10 bases agree with TRBD1. CDR1 LNHDA and CDR2 SQIVND come from the germline V gene (reference sequence). CDR3 length: 13 amino acids. Unmatched junction bases numbered 4, after V lost 7 bases and J lost 8 bases. The CDR3 nucleotides are TGTGCCAGTAAGGGACAGGGGTCAGAAAAACTGTTTTTT. This gives the protein CASKGQGSEKLFF.

The sample holds a few counts of this clone. The rearrangement uses TRBV4-2 and TRBJ2-1; 9 nucleotides align to TRBD2. Looked up from germline, CDR1 is LGHNA and CDR2 is YNFKEQ. The CDR3 runs 17 residues. V was pared by 2 bases and J by 8 bases, with 13 bases of the junction left unmatched. DNA for the CDR3: TGTGCCAGCAGCCAATCCGCGGGGGGGCGGCTTAACGATGAGCAGTTCTTC. It is translated as CASSQSAGGRLNDEQFF.

The CDR3 region has the DNA TGTGCCAGCAGTTTAGACTTTCGTCTGGTTAATTCACCCCTCCACTTT. This gives the protein CASSLDFRLVNSPLHF. This rearrangement joins TRBV28 to TRBJ1-6; D is unresolved. CDR3 length: 16 residues. The germline V gene has CDR1 MDHEN and CDR2 SYDVKM. V was clipped by 2 bases and J by 6 bases, with 14 bases between them.

The sample holds a few counts of this clone. V usage is TRBV7-2 and J usage is TRBJ2-7, with 9 nucleotides matching TRBD2. Losses at the gene ends were 3 bases for V and 4 bases for J; bases not matched to a gene: 4. Germline V gene lookup returns CDR1 SGHTA and CDR2 FQGNSA. The CDR3 spans 14 residues. The DNA for the CDR3 is TGTGCCAGCAGCTTGGCTAGCGGGATTTACGAGCAGTACTTC. The encoded protein is CASSLASGIYEQYF.

CDR3 residues: CASSLGDRQYNSPLHF. As DNA, the CDR3 is TGTGCCAGCAGCTTAGGGGACAGGCAGTATAATTCACCCCTCCACTTT. The chain has TRBV7-2 and TRBJ1-6, with 8 bases aligning to TRBD1. CDR1 is SGHTA, CDR2 FQGNSA, per germline. The CDR3 spans 16 residues. V dropped 1 base and J dropped 4; count of bases not matched to a gene: 3.

This clone was found once. The rearrangement uses TRBV5-1 and TRBJ2-1; TRBD1 matches 7 bases. Losses at the gene ends were 5 bases for V and 2 bases for J; bases not matched to a gene: 10. The CDR3 runs to 16 residues. Germline-derived CDR1 and CDR2 are SGHRS and YFSETQ. DNA for the CDR3: TGCGCCAGCAGGAAACAGGGGCCCCTTACCTACAATGAGCAGTTCTTC. It yields the protein CASRKQGPLTYNEQFF.

This clone appeared a single time. This chain joins TRBV7-9 and TRBJ2-5; 7 bases are shared with TRBD2. Germline lookup yields CDR1 SEHNR and CDR2 FQNEAQ (reference sequence). This CDR3 has 15 residues. V lost 4 bases to trimming and J lost 2 bases; unmatched junction nucleotides: 7. The CDR3 DNA sequence: TGTGCCAGCAGCTACGCCGGGACTATTCAAGAGACCCAGTACTTC. Amino acids: CASSYAGTIQETQYF.

The chain employs TRBV18 and TRBJ2-7; 11 positions agree with TRBD2. CDR1 is KGHSH and CDR2 is LQKENI in the germline V gene. CDR3 size: 15 residues. V trimming: 3 bases; J trimming: 2 bases; junction bases outside the gene matches: 3. The CDR3 DNA is TGTGCCAGCTCACCGGGACTAGCGGTGACCTACGAGCAGTACTTC. As protein: CASSPGLAVTYEQYF.

This clone was counted between two and nine times. A read error may produce the germline difference seen at one junction end. The chain employs TRBV28 and TRBJ2-5, with 10 bases fitting TRBD2. The CDR3 is 15 amino acids. CDR1 is MDHEN, CDR2 SYDVKM, per germline. CDR3 nucleotide sequence: TGTGCCAACAGTACTAGCGGGGACTCCCAAGAGACCCAGTACTTC. This encodes CANSTSGDSQETQYF.